This T cell receptor beta chain was documented in a study of cytomegalovirus exposure and HLA in healthy donors. Trimming removed 0 bases from V and 3 bases from J; junction bases left unmatched: 6. In germline, CDR1 is SGHKS, CDR2 YYEKEE (reference sequence). CDR3 size: 17 residues. General study findings and limits: The productive fraction for most TCR beta V segments was about 90% or about 30% in an earlier analysis.

Worth noting for this clone: Its antigen remains unknown.

The PCR employed 60 Vbeta primers together with 13 Jbeta primers. Sequenced by immunoSEQ multiplex PCR; TCRdb stores in-frame clones only, minus some. The sample holds about 160,000 clones, around 78% seen once. The V gene is TRBV5-5, the J gene TRBJ2-3, with 11 bases lining up with TRBD2. The TCR sequence derives from a man between 35 and 55 years old in good health and CMV-seronegative. The sequenced sample was PBMCs. The CDR3 region is CASSLVLAGGATDTQYF. DNA of the CDR3: TGTGCCAGCAGCTTGGTGCTAGCGGGAGGTGCTACAGATACGCAGTATTTT.